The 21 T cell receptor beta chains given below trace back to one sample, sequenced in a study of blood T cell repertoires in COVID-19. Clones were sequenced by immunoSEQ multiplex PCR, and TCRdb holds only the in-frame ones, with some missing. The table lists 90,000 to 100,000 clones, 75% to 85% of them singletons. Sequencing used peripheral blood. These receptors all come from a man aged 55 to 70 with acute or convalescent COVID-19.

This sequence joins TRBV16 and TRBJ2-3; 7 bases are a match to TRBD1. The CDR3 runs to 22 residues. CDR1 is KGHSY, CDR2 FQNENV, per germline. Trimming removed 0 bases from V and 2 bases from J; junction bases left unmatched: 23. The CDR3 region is CASSQSQGWTGGPPISTDTQYF. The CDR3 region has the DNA TGTGCCAGCAGCCAATCTCAAGGGTGGACAGGTGGACCACCTATTTCCACAGATACGCAGTATTTT.

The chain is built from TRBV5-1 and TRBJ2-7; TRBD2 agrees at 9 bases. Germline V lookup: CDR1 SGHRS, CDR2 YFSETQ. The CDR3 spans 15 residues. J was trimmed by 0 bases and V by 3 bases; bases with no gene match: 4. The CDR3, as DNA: TGCGCCAGCAGCTCTGTAGCGGGGGTCTCCTACGAGCAGTACTTC. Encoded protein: CASSSVAGVSYEQYF.

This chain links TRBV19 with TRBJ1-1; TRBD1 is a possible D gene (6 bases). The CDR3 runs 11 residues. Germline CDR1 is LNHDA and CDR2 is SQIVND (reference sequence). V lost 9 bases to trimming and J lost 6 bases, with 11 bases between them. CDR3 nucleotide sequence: TGTGCCAGCAGGGGCTTCGCTGAAGCTTTCTTT. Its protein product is CASRGFAEAFF.

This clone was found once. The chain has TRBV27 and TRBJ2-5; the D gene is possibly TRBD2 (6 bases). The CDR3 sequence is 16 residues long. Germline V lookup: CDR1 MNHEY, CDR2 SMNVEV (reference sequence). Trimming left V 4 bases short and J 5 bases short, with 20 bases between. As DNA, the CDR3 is TGTGCCAGCAGTTCTCTCTCGGGACTGCGGGGCGAGACCCAGTACTTC. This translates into CASSSLSGLRGETQYF.

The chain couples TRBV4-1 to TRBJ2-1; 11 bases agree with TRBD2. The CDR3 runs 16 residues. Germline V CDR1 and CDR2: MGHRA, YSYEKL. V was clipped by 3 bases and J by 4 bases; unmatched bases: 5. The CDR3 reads CASSQRTSGGYNEQFF. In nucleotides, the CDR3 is TGCGCCAGCAGCCAGAGAACTAGCGGGGGTTACAATGAGCAGTTCTTC.

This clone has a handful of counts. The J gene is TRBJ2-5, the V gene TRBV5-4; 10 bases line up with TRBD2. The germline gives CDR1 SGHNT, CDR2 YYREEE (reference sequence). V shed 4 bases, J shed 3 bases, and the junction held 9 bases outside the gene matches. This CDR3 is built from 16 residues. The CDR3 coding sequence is TGTGCCAGCAGCCACGATAGCGGGGGGCGAGAAGAGACCCAGTACTTC. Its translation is CASSHDSGGREETQYF.

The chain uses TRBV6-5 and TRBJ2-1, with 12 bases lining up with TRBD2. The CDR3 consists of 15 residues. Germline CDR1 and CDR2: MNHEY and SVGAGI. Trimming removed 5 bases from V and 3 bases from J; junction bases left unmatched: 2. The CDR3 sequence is CASSPLAGGYNEQFF. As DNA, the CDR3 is TGTGCCAGCAGTCCACTAGCGGGAGGCTACAATGAGCAGTTCTTC.

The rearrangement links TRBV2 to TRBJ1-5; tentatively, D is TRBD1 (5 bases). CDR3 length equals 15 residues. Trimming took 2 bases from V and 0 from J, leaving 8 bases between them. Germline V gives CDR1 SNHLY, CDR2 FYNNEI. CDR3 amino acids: CASSEQGLSNQPQHF. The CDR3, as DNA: TGTGCCAGCAGTGAACAGGGTCTTAGCAATCAGCCCCAGCATTTT.

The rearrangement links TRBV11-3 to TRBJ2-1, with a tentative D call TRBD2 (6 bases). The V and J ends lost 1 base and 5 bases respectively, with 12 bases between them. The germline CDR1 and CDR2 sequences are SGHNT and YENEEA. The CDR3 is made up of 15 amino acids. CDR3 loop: CASSLGEARNNEQFF. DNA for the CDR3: TGTGCCAGCAGCTTAGGGGAGGCACGGAACAATGAGCAGTTCTTC.

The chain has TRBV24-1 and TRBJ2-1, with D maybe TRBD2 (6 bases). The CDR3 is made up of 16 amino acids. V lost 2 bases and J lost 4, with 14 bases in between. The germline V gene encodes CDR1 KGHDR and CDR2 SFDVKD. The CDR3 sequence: CATSDSSRAGYNEQFF. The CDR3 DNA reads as TGTGCCACCAGTGATTCGTCCAGGGCGGGATACAATGAGCAGTTCTTC.

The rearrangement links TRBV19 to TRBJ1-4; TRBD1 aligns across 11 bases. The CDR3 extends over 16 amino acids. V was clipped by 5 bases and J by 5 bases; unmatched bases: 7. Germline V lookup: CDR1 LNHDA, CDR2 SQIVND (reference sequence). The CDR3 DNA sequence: TGTGCCAGTAGTGGGGGACAGGGGGTTATGAATGAAAAACTGTTTTTT. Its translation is CASSGGQGVMNEKLFF.

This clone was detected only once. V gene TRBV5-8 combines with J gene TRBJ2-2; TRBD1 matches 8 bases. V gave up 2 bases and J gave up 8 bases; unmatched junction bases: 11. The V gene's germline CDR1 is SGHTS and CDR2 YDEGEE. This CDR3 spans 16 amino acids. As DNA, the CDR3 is TGTGCCAGCAGCTTCGGGACAGGCGGAGGATCGGGGGAGCTGTTTTTT. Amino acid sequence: CASSFGTGGGSGELFF.

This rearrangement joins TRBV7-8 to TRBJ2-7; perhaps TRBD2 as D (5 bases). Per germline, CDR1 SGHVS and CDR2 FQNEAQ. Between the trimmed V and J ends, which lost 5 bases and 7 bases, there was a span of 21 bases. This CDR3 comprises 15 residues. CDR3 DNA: TGTGCCAGCAGCCCGGTGAGGGATCTCGTAGGGGAGCAGTACTTC. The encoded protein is CASSPVRDLVGEQYF.

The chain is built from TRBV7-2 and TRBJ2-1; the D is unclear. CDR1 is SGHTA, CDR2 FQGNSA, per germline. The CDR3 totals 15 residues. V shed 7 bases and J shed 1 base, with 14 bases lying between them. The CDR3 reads CASKITAASYNEQFF. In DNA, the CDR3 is TGTGCCAGCAAAATTACGGCGGCTTCCTACAATGAGCAGTTCTTC.

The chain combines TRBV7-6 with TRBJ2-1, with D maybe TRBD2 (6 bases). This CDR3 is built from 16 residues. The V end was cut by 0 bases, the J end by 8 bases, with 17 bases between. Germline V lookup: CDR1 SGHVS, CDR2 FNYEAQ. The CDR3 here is CASSLAGTAGMDEQFF. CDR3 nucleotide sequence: TGTGCCAGCAGCTTAGCCGGGACCGCGGGAATGGATGAGCAGTTCTTC. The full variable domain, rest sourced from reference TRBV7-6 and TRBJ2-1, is GAGVSQSPRYKVTKRGQDVALRCDPISGHVSLYWYRQALGQGPEFLTYFNYEAQQDKSGLPNDRFSAERPEGSISTLTIQRTEQRDSAMYRCASSLAGTAGMDEQFFGPGTRLTVL.

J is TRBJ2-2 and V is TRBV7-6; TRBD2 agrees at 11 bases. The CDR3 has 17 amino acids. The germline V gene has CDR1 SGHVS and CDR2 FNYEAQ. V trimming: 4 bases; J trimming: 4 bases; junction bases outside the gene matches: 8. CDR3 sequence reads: CASSSFSGGAVTGELFF. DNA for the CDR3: TGTGCCAGCAGCTCCTTTAGCGGGGGGGCGGTCACCGGGGAGCTGTTTTTT.

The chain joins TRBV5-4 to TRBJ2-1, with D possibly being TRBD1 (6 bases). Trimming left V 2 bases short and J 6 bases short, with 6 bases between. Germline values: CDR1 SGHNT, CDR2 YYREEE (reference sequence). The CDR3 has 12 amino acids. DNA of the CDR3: TGTGCCAGCAGCTTACAGGGCAATGAGCAGTTCTTC. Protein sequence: CASSLQGNEQFF.

DNA of the CDR3: TGTGCCAGCAGCCAAGATGGCGGGGGGGGATCCTACGAGCAGTACTTC. Its protein is CASSQDGGGGSYEQYF. The chain joins TRBV4-2 to TRBJ2-7; TRBD2 matches 9 bases. The J segment lost 1 base and the V segment lost 0 bases, leaving 4 bases of the junction unmatched. Germline V gives CDR1 LGHNA, CDR2 YNFKEQ. The length of the CDR3 is 16 residues.

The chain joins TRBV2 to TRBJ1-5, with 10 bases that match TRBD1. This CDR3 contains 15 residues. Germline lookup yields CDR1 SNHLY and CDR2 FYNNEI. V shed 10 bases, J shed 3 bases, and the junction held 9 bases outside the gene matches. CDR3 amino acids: CATREGTGVNQPQHF. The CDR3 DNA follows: TGTGCCACCCGGGAAGGGACAGGGGTCAATCAGCCCCAGCATTTT.

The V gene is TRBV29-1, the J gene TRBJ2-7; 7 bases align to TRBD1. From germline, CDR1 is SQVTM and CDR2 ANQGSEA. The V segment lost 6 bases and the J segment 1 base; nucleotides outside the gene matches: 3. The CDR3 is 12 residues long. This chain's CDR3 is CSVRGQSYEQYF. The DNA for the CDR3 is TGCAGCGTCAGGGGACAGTCCTACGAGCAGTACTTC.

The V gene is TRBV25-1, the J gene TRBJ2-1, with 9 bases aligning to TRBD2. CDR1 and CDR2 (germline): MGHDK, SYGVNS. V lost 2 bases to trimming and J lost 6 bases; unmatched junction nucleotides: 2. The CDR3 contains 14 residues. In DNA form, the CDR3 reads TGTGCCAGCAGTGAAGCGGGGGGGAGCAATGAGCAGTTCTTC. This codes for CASSEAGGSNEQFF.